A selection of T cell receptor beta chains follows, all from one sample in a study of blood T cell repertoires in COVID-19. The protocol was immunoSEQ multiplex PCR, while the TCRdb copy is restricted to in-frame clones and leaves out a portion. The table shows about 110,000 clones, with approximately 70% occurring only once. The sample was peripheral blood. The receptors derive from a man at least 80 years old with acute or convalescent COVID-19. The CDR3 runs from the conserved cysteine through the conserved F or W. The D gene is left open where the match is weak. Where a row states a size, it is once, few, many or the class of an expanded clone; other rows omit it.

d_call	clone_size	v_call	j_call	cdr3_aa	cdr3_nt
-	-	TRBV5-5	TRBJ2-7	CASSPARGPATYEQYF	TGTGCCAGCAGCCCGGCCCGTGGGCCAGCTACCTACGAGCAGTACTTC
TRBD1	-	TRBV6-6	TRBJ2-5	CASSYKGQGGSETQYF	TGTGCCAGCAGTTATAAGGGACAGGGAGGGTCTGAGACCCAGTACTTC
TRBD2	-	TRBV3-1/TRBV3-2	TRBJ2-1	CASSQALAGVGRYNEQFF	TGTGCCAGCAGCCAAGCGCTAGCGGGAGTTGGGCGGTACAATGAGCAGTTCTTC
-	-	TRBV2	TRBJ2-2	CASRGRGNTGELFF	TGTGCCAGCAGAGGCAGGGGGAACACCGGGGAGCTGTTTTTT
TRBD2	-	TRBV28	TRBJ2-7	CASRAGGMSYEQYF	TGTGCCAGCAGAGCGGGAGGTATGTCCTACGAGCAGTACTTC
-	-	TRBV28	TRBJ1-1	CASKGGATEAFF	TGTGCCAGCAAGGGGGGGGCCACTGAAGCTTTCTTT
TRBD1	-	TRBV14	TRBJ2-4	CASSPGQGSNIQYF	TGTGCCAGCAGTCCGGGACAGGGGTCAAACATTCAGTACTTC
TRBD1	-	TRBV5-5	TRBJ1-6	CASSPDVGTAYNSPLHF	TGTGCCAGCAGCCCGGACGTCGGGACAGCGTATAATTCACCCCTCCACTTT
TRBD2	-	TRBV7-8	TRBJ2-7	CASRVASGSSSYEQYF	TGTGCCAGCAGAGTGGCTAGCGGGAGCAGCTCCTACGAGCAGTACTTC
-	-	TRBV15	TRBJ2-3	CATSKDQGDTQYF	TGTGCCACCAGCAAAGACCAGGGGGATACGCAGTATTTT
TRBD1	-	TRBV5-5	TRBJ2-5	CASSSPTGTGQETQYF	TGTGCCAGCAGCTCTCCGACAGGGACAGGGCAAGAGACCCAGTACTTC
TRBD1	-	TRBV6-5	TRBJ2-2	CASSPGQGGELFF	TGTGCCAGCAGTCCTGGACAGGGCGGGGAGCTGTTTTTT
TRBD1	-	TRBV11-2	TRBJ2-3	CASREPGQGSRTQYF	TGTGCCAGCAGAGAACCGGGACAGGGATCGCGTACGCAGTATTTT
-	few	TRBV6-4	TRBJ2-1	CASSFDFSSYNEQFF	TGTGCCAGCAGTTTCGACTTTAGCTCCTACAATGAGCAGTTCTTC
-	-	TRBV9	TRBJ1-3	CASSVGIDRGNTIYF	TGTGCCAGCAGCGTAGGTATCGACAGGGGAAACACCATATATTTT
TRBD2	-	TRBV30	TRBJ2-7	CAWTGTTYEQYF	TGTGCCTGGACCGGGACTACCTACGAGCAGTACTTC
TRBD2	-	TRBV30	TRBJ2-2	CAWTPRGAGSGANTGELFF	TGTGCCTGGACCCCCCGGGGGGCTGGTAGCGGGGCGAACACCGGGGAGCTGTTTTTT
-	-	TRBV28	TRBJ2-7	CASRNTYEQYF	TGTGCCAGCAGGAACACCTACGAGCAGTACTTC
TRBD1	-	TRBV7-8	TRBJ1-1	CASSLNAGGYPEAFF	TGTGCCAGCAGCTTAAACGCAGGGGGTTACCCCGAAGCTTTCTTT
-	once	TRBV3-1/TRBV3-2	TRBJ2-3	CASSHRRAADTQYF	TGTGCCAGCAGCCACCGGAGGGCCGCAGATACGCAGTATTTT
TRBD2	-	TRBV2	TRBJ2-5	CASVWGGETQYF	TGTGCCAGCGTCTGGGGGGGGGAGACCCAGTACTTC
-	-	TRBV7-6	TRBJ2-1	CASSLAGLTNEQFF	TGTGCCAGCAGCTTAGCGGGACTTACAAATGAGCAGTTCTTC
TRBD1	-	TRBV12-5	TRBJ1-1	CASAGTGISTEAFF	TGTGCTAGTGCCGGGACAGGGATAAGCACTGAAGCTTTCTTT
-	-	TRBV19	TRBJ2-5	CASRKQDQETQYF	TGTGCCAGTAGGAAACAGGACCAAGAGACCCAGTACTTC
TRBD1	many	TRBV2	TRBJ2-2	CASSGQGTGGELFF	TGTGCCAGCAGTGGACAGGGTACCGGCGGGGAGCTGTTTTTT
TRBD2	few	TRBV6-5	TRBJ2-1	CASTRGLENNEQFF	TGTGCCAGCACCAGGGGACTAGAGAACAATGAGCAGTTCTTC
-	few	TRBV6-5	TRBJ1-5	CASRDGQLSNQPQHF	TGTGCCAGTAGAGACGGACAGCTTAGCAATCAGCCCCAGCATTTT
-	many	TRBV15	TRBJ2-1	CATSGGASYNEQFF	TGTGCCACCAGCGGCGGGGCCTCCTACAATGAGCAGTTCTTC
-	-	TRBV20-1	TRBJ2-3	CSALERDTQYF	TGCAGTGCCTTAGAGCGGGATACGCAGTATTTT
-	-	TRBV7-8	TRBJ2-2	CASSLSSTVGANTGELFF	TGTGCCAGCAGCTTATCTAGCACCGTGGGCGCGAACACCGGGGAGCTGTTTTTT
-	few	TRBV30	TRBJ1-4	CAWSVTGLNEKLFF	TGTGCCTGGAGTGTGACAGGACTTAATGAAAAACTGTTTTTT
TRBD2	-	TRBV10-3	TRBJ2-1	CASNPGTSYNEQFF	TGTGCCTCCAACCCCGGGACTAGCTACAATGAGCAGTTCTTC
-	-	TRBV7-9	TRBJ1-1	CASSMPSGKAFF	TGTGCCAGCAGCATGCCCTCAGGGAAAGCTTTCTTT
-	once	TRBV5-6	TRBJ2-1	CASSLYPGFEQFF	TGTGCCAGCAGCTTGTACCCAGGATTTGAGCAGTTCTTC
TRBD2	-	TRBV7-9	TRBJ2-1	CASSLATSGISYNEQFF	TGTGCCAGCAGCTTAGCGACTAGCGGGATCTCCTACAATGAGCAGTTCTTC
TRBD2	-	TRBV24-1	TRBJ2-2	CATSAHGGSGELFF	TGTGCCACCAGTGCTCACGGGGGGTCCGGGGAGCTGTTTTTT
TRBD2	-	TRBV25-1	TRBJ2-1	CASSDPAGTSGPLGQFF	TGTGCCAGCAGTGACCCGGCCGGGACTAGCGGCCCCCTGGGGCAGTTCTTC
-	few	TRBV5-1	TRBJ2-3	CASSLGVRHQGTDTQYF	TGCGCCAGCAGCTTGGGAGTCAGACACCAAGGTACAGATACGCAGTATTTT
-	-	TRBV7-2	TRBJ2-7	CASSIGAGGGVSYEQYF	TGTGCCAGCAGCATCGGGGCCGGAGGGGGGGTTTCCTACGAGCAGTACTTC
TRBD1	-	TRBV3-1/TRBV3-2	TRBJ1-1	CASSQTGVVTEAFF	TGTGCCAGCAGCCAAACAGGGGTGGTTACTGAAGCTTTCTTT